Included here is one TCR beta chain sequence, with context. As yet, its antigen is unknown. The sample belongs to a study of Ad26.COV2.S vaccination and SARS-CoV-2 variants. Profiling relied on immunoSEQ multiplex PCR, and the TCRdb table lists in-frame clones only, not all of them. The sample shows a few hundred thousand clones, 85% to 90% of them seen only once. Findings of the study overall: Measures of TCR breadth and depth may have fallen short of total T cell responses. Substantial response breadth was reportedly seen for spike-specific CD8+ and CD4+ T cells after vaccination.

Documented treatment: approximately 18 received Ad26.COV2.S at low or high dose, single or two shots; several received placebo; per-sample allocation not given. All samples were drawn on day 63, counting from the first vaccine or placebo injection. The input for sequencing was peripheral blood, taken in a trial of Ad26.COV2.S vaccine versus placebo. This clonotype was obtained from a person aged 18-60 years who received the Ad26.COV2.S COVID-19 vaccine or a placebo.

The DNA for the CDR3 is TGCGCCAGCAGCCAAGAACCCCCGGGATCTGAGCTTAGCGCTTTCTTT. This sequence encodes CASSQEPPGSELSAFF. The V gene is TRBV4-3, the J gene TRBJ1-1; no clear D gene. In germline, CDR1 is LGHNA, CDR2 YSLEER. This CDR3 contains 16 residues. Deletions cut 0 bases from V and 11 bases from J, with 22 bases between.